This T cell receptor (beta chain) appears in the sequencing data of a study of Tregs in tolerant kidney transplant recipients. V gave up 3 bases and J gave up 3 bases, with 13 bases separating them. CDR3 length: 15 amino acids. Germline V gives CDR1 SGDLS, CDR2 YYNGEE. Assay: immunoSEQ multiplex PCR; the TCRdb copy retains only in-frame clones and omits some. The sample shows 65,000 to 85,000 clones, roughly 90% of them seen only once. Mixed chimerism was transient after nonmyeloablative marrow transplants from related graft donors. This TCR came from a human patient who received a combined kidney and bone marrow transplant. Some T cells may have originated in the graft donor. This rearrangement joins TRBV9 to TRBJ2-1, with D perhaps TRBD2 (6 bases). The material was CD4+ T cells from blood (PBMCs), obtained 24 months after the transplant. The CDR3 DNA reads TGTGCCAGCAGCGCCGCAGCGGGCCTCTACAATGAGCAGTTCTTC. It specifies CASSAAAGLYNEQFF.